The 8 T cell receptor beta chains reported below all come from one sample, sequenced in a study of metastatic and nonmetastatic thyroid tumors. With MiXCR, TCRdb reprocessed the PCR reads. The profile shows fewer than 40,000 clones, 25% to 30% of them singletons. Among the patients, none had received any treatment before thyroid surgery. Sample: blood. These receptors came from a female donor with papillary thyroid cancer or a benign thyroid nodule (not recorded which). Some clones in this sample may be carry-over from other donors' samples.

This clone has at least ten counts. In the same sample, other DNA sequences code for this CDR3. This sequence joins TRBV30 and TRBJ1-6, with 7 positions matching TRBD1. J gave up 0 bases and V 3 bases, and 11 bases lay outside the gene matches. This CDR3 has 18 amino acids. Germline assignment: CDR1 GTSNPN and CDR2 SVGIG (reference sequence). This CDR3 reads CAWRGRDRIASYNSPLHF. CDR3 nucleotide sequence: TGTGCCTGGAGAGGAAGGGACAGAATTGCCTCCTATAATTCACCCCTCCACTTT.

The rearrangement links TRBV11-2 to TRBJ2-3; D remains unclear. Per germline, CDR1 SGHAT and CDR2 FQNNGV. Trimming pared 0 bases from V and 6 bases from J, leaving 19 bases between. CDR3 length equals 17 residues. CDR3 region: CASSLEAIMGWGDTQYF. The CDR3 DNA sequence: TGTGCCAGCAGCTTAGAGGCGATAATGGGATGGGGTGATACGCAGTATTTT.

This clone is classed as medium-sized (0.01 to 0.1%). The CDR3: CASTFPPGQGAGETQYF. DNA for the CDR3: TGTGCCAGCACCTTCCCTCCGGGACAGGGGGCCGGGGAGACCCAGTACTTC. The genes are TRBV28 and TRBJ2-5, with 12 bases that match TRBD1. CDR1 and CDR2 (germline): MDHEN, SYDVKM. The CDR3 runs to 17 residues. Trimming removed 7 bases from V and 5 bases from J; junction bases left unmatched: 14.

This clone showed up just a few times. V is TRBV24-1 and J is TRBJ2-1; 7 bases line up with TRBD1. The germline V gene encodes CDR1 KGHDR and CDR2 SFDVKD. The length of the CDR3 is 14 residues. V dropped 4 bases and J dropped 4; count of bases not matched to a gene: 3. The CDR3 protein is CATSDLDRYNEQFF. The CDR3, as DNA: TGTGCCACCAGTGACCTGGACAGGTACAATGAGCAGTTCTTC.

The chain links TRBV5-1 to TRBJ2-1; D possibly corresponds to TRBD1 (6 bases). Trimming took 4 bases from V and 3 from J, leaving 14 bases between them. This CDR3 has 15 amino acids. Per germline, CDR1 SGHRS and CDR2 YFSETQ. CDR3: CASSSGGGYYNEQFF. The CDR3 DNA is TGCGCCAGCAGCAGTGGGGGCGGCTACTACAATGAGCAGTTCTTC.

This clone came up a few times. The chain has TRBV6-5 and TRBJ2-6, with a tentative D call TRBD1 (6 bases). The CDR3 has 16 amino acids. The germline V gene encodes CDR1 MNHEY and CDR2 SVGAGI. The V end was cut by 4 bases, the J end by 4 bases, with 14 bases between. The CDR3 DNA sequence: TGTGCCAGCAGTTCGTACAGGGTTTCAGGGGCCAACGTCCTGACTTTC. It codes for CASSSYRVSGANVLTF.

The sample holds one count of this clone. This sequence joins TRBV7-2 and TRBJ2-7; unclear D gene. CDR1 is SGHTA and CDR2 is FQGNSA in the germline V gene. The CDR3 is 14 amino acids. Trimming shortened V by 4 bases and J by 3 bases, and 13 bases separated the two germline ends. DNA of the CDR3: TGTGCCAGCAGCTGGACCGACGGTTACTACGAGCAGTACTTC. The encoded protein is CASSWTDGYYEQYF.

A note on this clone: This sample also contains other DNA sequences that code for the same CDR3. The chain couples TRBV5-1 to TRBJ2-6, with D perhaps TRBD1 or TRBD2 (7 bases each). CDR1 and CDR2 from the germline V gene are SGHRS and YFSETQ. This CDR3 spans 16 amino acids. The V gene lost 3 bases and the J gene lost 7 bases, with 17 bases spanning the gap. The CDR3 DNA follows: TGCGCCAGCAGCTCAGGGGGGGATTTGGGCGCCAACGTCCTGACTTTC. Its protein product is CASSSGGDLGANVLTF.